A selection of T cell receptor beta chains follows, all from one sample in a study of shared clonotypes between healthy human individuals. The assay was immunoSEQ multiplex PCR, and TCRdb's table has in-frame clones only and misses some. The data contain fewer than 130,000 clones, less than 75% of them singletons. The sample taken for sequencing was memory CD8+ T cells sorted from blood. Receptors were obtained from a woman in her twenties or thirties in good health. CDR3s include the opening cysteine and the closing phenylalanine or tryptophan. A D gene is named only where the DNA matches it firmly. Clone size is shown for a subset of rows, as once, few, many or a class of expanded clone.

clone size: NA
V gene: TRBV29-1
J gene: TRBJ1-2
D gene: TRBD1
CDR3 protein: CSGRTGDNYGYTF
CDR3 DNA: TGCAGCGGCCGGACAGGGGATAACTATGGCTACACCTTC

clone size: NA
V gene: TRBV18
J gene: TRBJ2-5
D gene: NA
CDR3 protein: CASGRRQGGETQYF
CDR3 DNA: TGTGCCAGCGGACGGCGGCAGGGTGGCGAGACCCAGTACTTC

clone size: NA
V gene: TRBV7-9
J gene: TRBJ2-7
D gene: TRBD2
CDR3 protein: CASSPGTSGSGLHEQYF
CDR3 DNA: TGTGCCAGCAGCCCCGGGACTAGCGGGAGCGGCCTCCACGAGCAGTACTTC

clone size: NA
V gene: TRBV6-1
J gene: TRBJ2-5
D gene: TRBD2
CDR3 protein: CASSDRGTSGKMETQYF
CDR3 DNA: TGTGCCAGCAGTGACCGAGGCACTAGCGGGAAGATGGAGACCCAGTACTTC

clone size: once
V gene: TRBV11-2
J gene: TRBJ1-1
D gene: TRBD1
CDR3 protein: CASTHRQGSTEAFF
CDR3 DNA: TGTGCCAGCACCCATAGACAGGGGAGCACTGAAGCTTTCTTT

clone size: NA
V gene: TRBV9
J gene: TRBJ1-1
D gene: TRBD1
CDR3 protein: CASSGQGETF
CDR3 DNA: TGTGCCAGCAGCGGCCAGGGGGAAACTTTT

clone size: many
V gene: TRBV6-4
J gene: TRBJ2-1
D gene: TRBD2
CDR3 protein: CASSDQTSGSYNEQFF
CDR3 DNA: TGTGCCAGCAGTGACCAGACTAGCGGAAGCTACAATGAGCAGTTCTTC

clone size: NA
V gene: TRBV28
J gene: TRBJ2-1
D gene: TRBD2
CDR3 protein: CASSLLGTSGRSSYNEQFF
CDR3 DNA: TGTGCCAGCAGTTTACTCGGCACTAGCGGGAGGAGCTCCTACAATGAGCAGTTCTTC

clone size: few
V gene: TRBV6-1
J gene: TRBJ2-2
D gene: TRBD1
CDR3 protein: CASMGGTGDTGELFF
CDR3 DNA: TGTGCCAGCATGGGGGGGACAGGGGATACCGGGGAGCTGTTTTTT

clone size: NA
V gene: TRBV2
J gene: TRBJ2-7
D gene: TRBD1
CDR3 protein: CATGQGVYEQYF
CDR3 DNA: TGTGCCACCGGACAGGGGGTTTACGAGCAGTACTTC

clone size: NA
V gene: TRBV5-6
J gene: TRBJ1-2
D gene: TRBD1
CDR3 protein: CASSLRKGQGAGYTF
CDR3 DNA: TGTGCCAGCAGCCTCCGAAAGGGACAGGGGGCTGGCTACACCTTC

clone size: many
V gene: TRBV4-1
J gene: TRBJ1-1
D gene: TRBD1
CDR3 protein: CASRIRQGMGTEAFF
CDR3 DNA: TGCGCCAGCAGAATACGACAGGGAATGGGGACTGAAGCTTTCTTT

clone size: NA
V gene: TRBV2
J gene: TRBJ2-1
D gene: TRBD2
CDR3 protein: CASSTAGGPSYNEQFF
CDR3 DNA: TGTGCCAGCTCCACCGCGGGAGGGCCCTCCTACAATGAGCAGTTCTTC

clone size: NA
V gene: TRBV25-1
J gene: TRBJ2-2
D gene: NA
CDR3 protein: CASNPASPGTGELFF
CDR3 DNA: TGTGCCAGCAACCCGGCTAGTCCGGGCACCGGGGAGCTGTTTTTT